Shown below are 23 T cell receptor beta chains from a single sample sequenced in a study of early T cells in non-severe SARS-CoV-2 infection. TCRdb reanalysed the 5' RACE reads using MiXCR and keeps one entry per CDR3 protein. The repertoire holds approximately 120,000 distinct CDR3 sequences, with around 14% as singletons. What was sequenced was whole blood. These receptors were taken from an adult who was a healthcare worker with PCR-confirmed SARS-CoV-2 infection or an uninfected control (not recorded which).

The rearrangement joins TRBV30 to TRBJ1-4, with D unclear. The V gene lost 0 bases and the J gene lost 7 bases, with 6 bases spanning the gap. The CDR3 length is 12 residues. Germline V gene sequence: CDR1 GTSNPN, CDR2 SVGIG (reference sequence). The CDR3 nucleotides read TGTGCCTGGAGTGTAAGCGGTGAAAAACTGTTTTTT. This codes for CAWSVSGEKLFF.

Only a few counts were recorded for this clonotype. V usage is TRBV7-3 and J usage is TRBJ2-1, with TRBD1 as a possible D gene (7 bases). Germline V gives CDR1 SGHTA, CDR2 FQGTGA. V was trimmed by 4 bases and J by 7 bases, leaving 20 bases between them. This CDR3 contains 16 residues. DNA of the CDR3: TGTGCCAGCAGCTCAGGGGGACCCGGGGGCCGAAATGAGCAGTTCTTC. The encoded protein is CASSSGGPGGRNEQFF. The full variable domain, its missing parts supplied by reference TRBV7-3 and TRBJ2-1, is GAGVSQTPSNKVTEKGKYVELRCDPISGHTALYWYRQSLGQGPEFLIYFQGTGAADDSGLPNDRFFAVRPEGSVSTLKIQRTERGDSAVYLCASSSGGPGGRNEQFFGPGTRLTVL.

This chain connects TRBV20-1 to TRBJ2-7, with D perhaps being TRBD1 or TRBD2 (5 bases each). The CDR3 covers 13 residues. CDR1 is DFQATT and CDR2 is SNEGSKA in the germline V gene (reference sequence). V dropped 5 bases and J dropped 4 bases, with 15 bases sitting between them. CDR3 in amino acids: CSAAGTVLYEQYF. The CDR3 DNA is TGCAGTGCTGCCGGGACGGTCTTGTACGAGCAGTACTTC.

V is TRBV18 and J is TRBJ1-6; D perhaps matches TRBD1 (6 bases). V was trimmed by 2 bases and J by 0 bases, leaving 8 bases between them. The CDR3 contains 16 residues. Germline V CDR1 and CDR2: KGHSH, LQKENI. Here the CDR3 reads CASSPADSSYNSPLHF. The CDR3 DNA reads TGTGCCAGCTCACCAGCGGACAGCTCCTATAATTCACCCCTCCACTTT.

This chain joins TRBV12-3 or TRBV12-4 and TRBJ2-3; no firm D call. Trimming took 3 bases from V and 4 from J, leaving 11 bases between them. The CDR3 is 14 residues long. The CDR3 loop reads CASSFFGGPDTQYF. In DNA form, the CDR3 reads TGTGCCAGCAGTTTTTTTGGTGGCCCAGATACGCAGTATTTT.

There are many counts of this clonotype. The gene calls are TRBV7-9 and TRBJ1-2, with a weak D call TRBD1 (5 bases). CDR1 is SEHNR, CDR2 FQNEAQ, per germline (reference sequence). Trimming pared 3 bases from V and 4 bases from J, leaving 18 bases between. This CDR3 is built from 16 residues. The CDR3 reads CASSFRAVKGAYGYTF. CDR3 nucleotide sequence: TGTGCCAGCAGCTTCAGGGCGGTAAAGGGAGCCTATGGCTACACCTTC.

This chain joins TRBV3-1 and TRBJ2-7; D is unclear. V dropped 1 base and J dropped 4 bases, with 20 bases sitting between them. Germline lookup yields CDR1 LGHDT and CDR2 YNNKEL (reference sequence). This CDR3 contains 17 residues. DNA for the CDR3: TGTGCCAGCAGCCAAGGGAATTCAGGTCATTCCCTATACGAGCAGTACTTC. Protein: CASSQGNSGHSLYEQYF.

This chain connects TRBV6-2 or TRBV6-3 to TRBJ2-1, with 7 bases aligning to TRBD1. The CDR3 sequence is 15 residues long. Unmatched junction bases numbered 4, after V lost 1 base and J lost 4 bases. Germline V gene lookup returns CDR1 MNHEY and CDR2 SVGEGT. CDR3 in DNA: TGTGCCAGCAGTTACTGGGACAGTAGTTACAATGAGCAGTTCTTC. It yields the protein CASSYWDSSYNEQFF.

This clonotype was counted between two and nine times. The chain has TRBV5-1 and TRBJ2-7; a possible D gene is TRBD2 (6 bases). This CDR3 comprises 14 residues. Trimming pared 2 bases from V and 2 bases from J, leaving 11 bases between. Germline V gene data show CDR1 as SGHRS and CDR2 as YFSETQ. The CDR3 loop reads CASSFSGEAYEQYF. The CDR3 DNA is TGCGCCAGCAGCTTTTCCGGGGAGGCCTACGAGCAGTACTTC.

The CDR3 sequence is CASSFTAREWFGYTF. CDR3 in DNA: TGCGCCAGCAGCTTTACGGCGAGGGAATGGTTTGGCTACACCTTC. This chain uses TRBV5-1 with TRBJ1-2; no clear D gene. Trimming stripped 2 bases from V and 7 bases from J, with 18 bases between. The CDR3 is 15 amino acids. Germline lookup yields CDR1 SGHRS and CDR2 YFSETQ.

The V and J genes are TRBV7-3 and TRBJ2-5; perhaps TRBD1 as D (5 bases). V was clipped by 5 bases and J by 2 bases, with 15 bases between them. Germline lookup yields CDR1 SGHTA and CDR2 FQGTGA. The CDR3 loop spans 15 amino acids. Here the CDR3 reads CASSKTGSLQETQYF. DNA of the CDR3: TGTGCCAGCAGCAAAACAGGTTCCCTTCAAGAGACCCAGTACTTC.

This chain joins TRBV20-1 and TRBJ2-7; possible D gene TRBD1, 5 bases. V shed 3 bases and J shed 1 base, with 10 bases lying between them. This CDR3 has 13 amino acids. CDR1 and CDR2 (germline): DFQATT, SNEGSKA (reference sequence). The CDR3 nucleotides are TGCAGTGCTAGGCCCAGGGAATCCTACGAGCAGTACTTC. As protein: CSARPRESYEQYF.

The sample holds many counts of this clonotype. The CDR3 bases are TGTGCCAGCAGCGTGGGGACAGTAGCTAACTATGGCTACACCTTC. This sequence encodes CASSVGTVANYGYTF. The genes are TRBV9 and TRBJ1-2; 7 bases match TRBD1. CDR1 and CDR2 from the germline V gene are SGDLS and YYNGEE. This CDR3 comprises 15 residues. J lost 0 bases, V lost 2 bases, and 4 bases had no gene match.

The chain has TRBV6-2 or TRBV6-3 and TRBJ1-5; 11 nucleotides agree with TRBD1. The germline V gene has CDR1 MNHEY and CDR2 SVGEGT. The CDR3 is made up of 15 amino acids. The ends lost 11 bases at V and 6 bases at J; junction bases unmatched: 12. The CDR3 DNA reads as TGTGCCGCCGGGACAGGGGGTTTTATGGGTCAGCCCCAGCATTTT. Its protein is CAAGTGGFMGQPQHF.

J is TRBJ2-5 and V is TRBV10-2; TRBD1 aligns across 11 bases. CDR1 is WSHSY, CDR2 SAAADI, per germline. Trimming took 6 bases from V and 4 from J; bases not matched to a gene: 4. The CDR3 totals 14 residues. For the CDR3, the DNA is TGCGCCAGCAGCGCGGGACAGGGGGGAGAGACCCAGTACTTC. Translating it yields CASSAGQGGETQYF.

This clonotype was recorded a few times. The chain links TRBV7-2 to TRBJ2-6; possibly TRBD1 or TRBD2 for D (5 bases each). Germline CDR1 is SGHTA and CDR2 is FQGNSA. V was cut by 5 bases and J by 3 bases, with 17 bases left in between. The CDR3 length is 17 residues. Here the CDR3 reads CASSTAGTLGGANVLTF. The CDR3 nucleotides are TGTGCCAGCAGCACCGCCGGGACCCTAGGTGGGGCCAACGTCCTGACTTTC.

The gene calls are TRBV6-6 and TRBJ2-7; TRBD2 might be the D (5 bases). Germline V lookup: CDR1 MNHNY, CDR2 SVGAGI (reference sequence). The CDR3 totals 15 residues. Trimming shortened V by 0 bases and J by 5 bases, and 14 bases separated the two germline ends. For the CDR3, the DNA is TGTGCCAGCAGTTACTCGACCGAGGGATTCCACGAGCAGTACTTC. Its translation: CASSYSTEGFHEQYF.

This clonotype turned up a few times. The chain couples TRBV27 to TRBJ2-3; D is unclear. The germline CDR1 and CDR2 sequences are MNHEY and SMNVEV (reference sequence). The CDR3 sequence is 14 residues long. Deletions cut 0 bases from V and 7 bases from J, with 11 bases between. The CDR3 nucleotides are TGTGCCAGCAGTTTATCGGGCCTGGTGCATACGCAGTATTTT. It yields the protein CASSLSGLVHTQYF.

The sample holds a few counts of this clonotype. V and J are TRBV2 and TRBJ1-4; D remains ambiguous. Germline assignment: CDR1 SNHLY and CDR2 FYNNEI. V dropped 6 bases and J dropped 8 bases, with 19 bases sitting between them. The CDR3 length is 15 residues. The DNA of the CDR3 is TGTGCCAGCAGCGACCTCACGGCCGGGAAGGAAAAACTGTTTTTT. Translating it yields CASSDLTAGKEKLFF.

The chain combines TRBV7-6 with TRBJ2-7, with D possibly TRBD1 on 6 matching bases. This CDR3 region has 15 residues. CDR1 is SGHVS, CDR2 FNYEAQ, per germline. V lost 1 base and J 5 bases, leaving 15 bases between the germline ends. In nucleotides, the CDR3 is TGTGCCAGCAGCTTAGGTTGGGCCAGGGGCCACGAGCAGTACTTC. Its protein is CASSLGWARGHEQYF.

This chain connects TRBV5-1 to TRBJ2-2, with a weak D call TRBD2 (5 bases). CDR3 length: 14 residues. Trimming took 4 bases from V and 5 from J, leaving 12 bases between them. Germline V gives CDR1 SGHRS, CDR2 YFSETQ. The CDR3 DNA sequence: TGCGCCAGCAGCATTGGAGGTCTGACCGGGGAGCTGTTTTTT. It yields the protein CASSIGGLTGELFF.

This clonotype was seen only a few times. The chain combines TRBV6-2 or TRBV6-3 with TRBJ2-7; possibly TRBD1 for D (5 bases). CDR1 is MNHEY, CDR2 SVGEGT, per germline. This CDR3 contains 11 residues. V lost 6 bases to trimming and J lost 7 bases, with 10 bases between them. The CDR3 sequence: CASSPSGEQYF. Written as DNA, the CDR3 is TGTGCCAGCAGCCCCTCAGGGGAGCAGTACTTC.

V gene TRBV11-2 combines with J gene TRBJ2-5, with a weak D call TRBD1 (5 bases). V lost 3 bases and J lost 4, with 12 bases in between. The CDR3 spans 14 residues. Germline-derived CDR1 and CDR2 are SGHAT and FQNNGV. As DNA, the CDR3 is TGTGCCAGCAGCTTGGGCGGCAGGGCAGAGACCCAGTACTTC. Its translation is CASSLGGRAETQYF.